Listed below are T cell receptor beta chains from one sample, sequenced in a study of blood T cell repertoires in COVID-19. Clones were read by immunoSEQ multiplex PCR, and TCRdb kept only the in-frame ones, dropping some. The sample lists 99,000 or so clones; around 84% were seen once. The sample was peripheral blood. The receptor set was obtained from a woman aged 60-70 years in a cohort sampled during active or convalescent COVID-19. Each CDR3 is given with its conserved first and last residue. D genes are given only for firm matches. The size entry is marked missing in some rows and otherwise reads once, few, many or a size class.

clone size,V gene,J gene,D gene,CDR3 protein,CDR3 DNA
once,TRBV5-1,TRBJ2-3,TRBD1,CASSLGRGRTDTQYF,TGCGCCAGCAGCTTGGGCAGGGGGCGCACAGATACGCAGTATTTT
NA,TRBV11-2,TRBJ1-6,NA,CASSLAPYNSPLHF,TGTGCCAGCAGCTTAGCTCCCTATAATTCACCCCTCCACTTT
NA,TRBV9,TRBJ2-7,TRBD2,CASSPTSGRIHEQYF,TGTGCCAGCAGCCCCACTAGCGGGAGAATCCACGAGCAGTACTTC
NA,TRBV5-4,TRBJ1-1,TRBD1,CASSFGNPGQGNTEAFF,TGTGCCAGCAGCTTCGGAAACCCGGGACAGGGGAACACTGAAGCTTTCTTT
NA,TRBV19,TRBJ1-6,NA,CATQSGTSYNSPLHF,TGTGCCACTCAGTCGGGGACAAGTTATAATTCACCCCTCCACTTT
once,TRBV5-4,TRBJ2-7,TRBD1,CASASGTAYEQYF,TGTGCCAGCGCTTCGGGGACAGCCTACGAGCAGTACTTC
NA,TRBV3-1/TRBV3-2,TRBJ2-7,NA,CASSFYSSASYEQYF,TGTGCCAGCAGCTTCTATTCTAGTGCCTCCTACGAGCAGTACTTC
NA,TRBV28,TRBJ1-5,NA,CASSLRRQGYQPQHF,TGTGCCAGCAGTTTACGGCGGCAGGGGTATCAGCCCCAGCATTTT
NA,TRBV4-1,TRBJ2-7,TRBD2,CASSLEMAGVFSGEQYF,TGCGCCAGCAGCCTCGAGATGGCGGGAGTATTCAGTGGCGAGCAGTACTTC
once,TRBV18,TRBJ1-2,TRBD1,CASSPQGYGYTF,TGTGCCAGCTCGCCACAGGGGTATGGCTACACCTTC
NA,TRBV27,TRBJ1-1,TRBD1,CASRLDRGNTEAFF,TGTGCCAGCAGATTGGACAGGGGGAACACTGAAGCTTTCTTT
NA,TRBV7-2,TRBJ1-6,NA,CASSLGRGAGSPLHF,TGTGCCAGCAGCTTAGGGCGGGGGGCCGGTTCACCCCTCCACTTT
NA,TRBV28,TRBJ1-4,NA,CASGPGGGNEKLFF,TGTGCCAGCGGGCCGGGGGGAGGTAATGAAAAACTGTTTTTT
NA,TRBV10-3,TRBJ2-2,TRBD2,CAISTSGRNTGELFF,TGTGCCATCAGTACTAGCGGGAGGAACACCGGGGAGCTGTTTTTT
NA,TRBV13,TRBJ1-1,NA,CASSLGLQVNTEAFF,TGTGCCAGCAGCTTAGGCCTACAGGTGAACACTGAAGCTTTCTTT
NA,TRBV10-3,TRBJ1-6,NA,CAISESRSSPLHF,TGTGCCATCAGTGAGTCGAGGAGTTCACCCCTCCACTTT
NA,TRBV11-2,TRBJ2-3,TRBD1,CASSRGTGGTDTQYF,TGTGCCAGCAGCCGCGGGACAGGGGGCACAGATACGCAGTATTTT
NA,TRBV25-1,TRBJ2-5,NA,CASSEFHREGTQYF,TGTGCCAGCAGTGAATTTCACAGGGAAGGGACCCAGTACTTC
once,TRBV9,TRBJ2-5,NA,CASSVAPLQETQYF,TGTGCCAGCAGCGTAGCCCCCCTACAAGAGACCCAGTACTTC
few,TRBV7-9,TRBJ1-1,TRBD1,CASSQGQREAFF,TGTGCCAGCAGCCAGGGACAGCGTGAAGCTTTCTTT
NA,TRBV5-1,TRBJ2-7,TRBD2,CASSLVASGVGEQYF,TGCGCCAGCAGCTTGGTTGCTAGCGGGGTTGGGGAGCAGTACTTC
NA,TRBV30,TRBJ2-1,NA,CAWSVLIGSYNEQFF,TGTGCCTGGAGTGTACTTATCGGCTCCTACAATGAGCAGTTCTTC
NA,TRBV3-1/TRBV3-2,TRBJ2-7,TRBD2,CASSRTSGGRASSYEQYF,TGTGCCAGCAGTCGGACTAGCGGGGGGAGAGCTAGCTCCTACGAGCAGTACTTC
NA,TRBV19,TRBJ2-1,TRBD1,CASSVDRDNEQFF,TGTGCCAGTAGTGTCGACAGGGACAATGAGCAGTTCTTC
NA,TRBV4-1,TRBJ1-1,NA,CASSQGGQTNTEAFF,TGCGCCAGCAGCCAAGGGGGACAAACAAACACTGAAGCTTTCTTT
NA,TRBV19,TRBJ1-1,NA,CASSMIGGSAEAFF,TGTGCCAGTAGTATGATCGGGGGGAGCGCTGAAGCTTTCTTT
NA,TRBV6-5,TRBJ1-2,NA,CASSLGGGTNYGYTF,TGTGCCAGCAGCCTTGGTGGCGGAACGAACTATGGCTACACCTTC
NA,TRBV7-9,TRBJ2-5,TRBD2,CASDTSGRVGQETQYF,TGTGCCAGCGACACTAGCGGGAGAGTGGGGCAAGAGACCCAGTACTTC
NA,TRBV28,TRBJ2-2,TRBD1,CASRDRESTGELFF,TGTGCCAGCAGGGACAGGGAGAGCACCGGGGAGCTGTTTTTT
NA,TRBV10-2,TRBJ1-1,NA,CASRVQQGSTEAFF,TGCGCCAGCAGGGTACAACAGGGCTCCACTGAAGCTTTCTTT
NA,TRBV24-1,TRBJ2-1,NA,CATSDPRQKGYEQFF,TGTGCCACCAGTGATCCACGACAGAAGGGGTATGAGCAGTTCTTC
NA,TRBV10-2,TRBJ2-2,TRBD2,CASRGTRGGGTGELFF,TGCGCCAGCAGGGGGACCCGCGGGGGGGGTACCGGGGAGCTGTTTTTT
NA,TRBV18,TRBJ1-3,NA,CASSPPGQGTGNTIYF,TGTGCCAGCTCACCACCCGGCCAGGGGACTGGAAACACCATATATTTT
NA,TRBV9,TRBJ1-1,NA,CASSPSGVGTEAFF,TGTGCCAGCAGCCCGTCAGGGGTGGGCACTGAAGCTTTCTTT
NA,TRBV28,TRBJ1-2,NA,CASSSAGASFNYGYTF,TGTGCCAGCAGTTCTGCAGGGGCCTCCTTTAACTATGGCTACACCTTC
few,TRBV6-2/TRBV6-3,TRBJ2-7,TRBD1,CASSLRTGRLEQYF,TGTGCCAGCAGTTTGAGGACAGGGCGGCTCGAGCAGTACTTC
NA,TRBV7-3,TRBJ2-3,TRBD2,CASSSGAGGLTDTQYF,TGTGCCAGCAGCTCAGGTGCGGGGGGGCTCACAGATACGCAGTATTTT
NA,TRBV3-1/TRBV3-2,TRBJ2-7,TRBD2,CASSQEGGGTYF,TGTGCCAGCAGCCAAGAGGGGGGGGGAACGTACTTC
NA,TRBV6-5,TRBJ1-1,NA,CASSYSIRGMGTEAFF,TGTGCCAGCAGTTACTCGATCAGGGGTATGGGCACTGAAGCTTTCTTT
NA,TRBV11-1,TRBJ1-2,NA,CASSFNREDYGYTF,TGTGCCAGCAGCTTTAATCGGGAGGACTATGGCTACACCTTC
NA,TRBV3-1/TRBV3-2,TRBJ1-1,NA,CASSQRQNTEAFF,TGTGCCAGCAGCCAAAGACAGAACACTGAAGCTTTCTTT
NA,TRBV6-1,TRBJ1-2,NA,CASSEPAGGYGYTF,TGTGCCAGCAGTGAACCGGCGGGGGGCTATGGCTACACCTTC
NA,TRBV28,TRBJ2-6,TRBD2,CASSLAGVKTGANVLTF,TGTGCCAGCAGTTTAGCGGGGGTAAAAACTGGGGCCAACGTCCTGACTTTC
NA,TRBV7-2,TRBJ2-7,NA,CASSLGRGRDYEQYF,TGTGCCAGCAGCTTAGGGAGAGGGAGAGACTACGAGCAGTACTTC
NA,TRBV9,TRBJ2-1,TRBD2,CASSVTSGRAKEQFF,TGTGCCAGCAGCGTAACTAGCGGGAGGGCCAAGGAGCAGTTCTTC
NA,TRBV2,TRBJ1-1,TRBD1,CASSEADRVSEAFF,TGTGCCAGCAGTGAAGCGGACAGGGTATCTGAAGCTTTCTTT
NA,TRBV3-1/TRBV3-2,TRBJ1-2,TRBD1,CASSPGQGGNYGYTF,TGTGCCAGCAGCCCCGGACAGGGGGGAAACTATGGCTACACCTTC
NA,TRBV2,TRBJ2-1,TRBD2,CASSVAGGPNEQFF,TGTGCCAGCAGTGTGGCGGGGGGGCCAAATGAGCAGTTCTTC
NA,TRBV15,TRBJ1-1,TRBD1,CATSRDSGGNTEAFF,TGTGCCACCAGCAGAGATTCAGGGGGCAACACTGAAGCTTTCTTT
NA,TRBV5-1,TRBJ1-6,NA,CASSLGRVESPLHF,TGCGCCAGCAGCTTGGGCAGGGTGGAATCACCCCTCCACTTT
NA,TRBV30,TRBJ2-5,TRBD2,CAWSSGGTQETQYF,TGTGCCTGGAGTAGCGGGGGGACCCAAGAGACCCAGTACTTC
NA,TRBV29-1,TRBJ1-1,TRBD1,CSVRMGTAARNTEAFF,TGCAGCGTCCGAATGGGGACAGCGGCAAGGAACACTGAAGCTTTCTTT
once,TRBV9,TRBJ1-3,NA,CASSANTGYSGNTIYF,TGTGCCAGCAGCGCAAACACAGGCTACTCTGGAAACACCATATATTTT
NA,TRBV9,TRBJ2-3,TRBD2,CASSVDHAGLAGRTDTQYF,TGTGCCAGCAGCGTAGACCACGCAGGACTAGCGGGGCGGACAGATACGCAGTATTTT
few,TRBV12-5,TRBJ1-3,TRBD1,CASGSPGGVGNTIYF,TGTGCTAGTGGTTCCCCAGGGGGCGTTGGAAACACCATATATTTT